This T cell receptor beta chain was captured by sequencing in a study of blood T cell repertoires in COVID-19. The data were produced by immunoSEQ multiplex PCR, yet TCRdb's version contains in-frame clones alone and is incomplete. The sample shows some 200,000 clones, less than 90% of them seen only once. Germline V gene sequence: CDR1 LNHDA, CDR2 SQIVND (reference sequence). Trimming took 8 bases from V and 0 from J, leaving 8 bases between them. The CDR3 runs 12 residues. The J gene is TRBJ2-7, the V gene TRBV19; D call uncertain. Sequencing used PBMCs or T cells enriched from blood (not recorded which). The source is a woman under 40 who had recovered from COVID-19. CDR3 region: CASSPGSYEQYF. In nucleotides, the CDR3 is TGTGCCAGTTCCCCCGGCTCCTACGAGCAGTACTTC.